This TCR beta chain stems from a study of T cell repertoires in cytomegalovirus infection. Study-wide results and limits: Carriage of CMV together with the relevant HLA was identifiable through cumulative public TCR beta family frequency. HLA-C-restricted CMV clonotypes gave the most frequent clonotype in two of eight donors.

This clonotype was seen only a few times. Its antigen is still unknown. Each CDR3 protein is one row after TCRdb ran MiXCR on the reads. The sample yields a few hundred thousand distinct CDR3 sequences, around a quarter seen once. The sample comprised PBMCs. The source of this sequence is a human donor in good health (CMV status not recorded). Some clones in this sample may be carry-over from other donors' samples.

The CDR3 bases are TGTGCCAGCAGCCCCGGAACGATAAGGTCCGAGCAGTACTTC. This gives the protein CASSPGTIRSEQYF. The chain recombines TRBV5-4 with TRBJ2-7; D is unclear. V dropped 4 bases and J dropped 6 bases, with 17 bases sitting between them. The CDR3 consists of 14 residues. Germline V gene lookup returns CDR1 SGHNT and CDR2 YYREEE (reference sequence).